This section outlines one TCR beta chain sequence together with its context. This clonotype showed up many times. It lacks a known antigen. No per-base quality is available; no much larger clone lies one base away. The V end loses 2 bases and the J end loses 1 base, and a stretch of 6 bases separates them. The germline V gene (reference sequence) specifies GTSNPN as CDR1 and SVGIG as CDR2. Taken from cysteine to phenylalanine, the CDR3 has 13 residues. Only the CDR3 DNA is retained, 39 bases long and in frame from the first base. Graves' hyperthyroidism was defined as stable when no progression to ophthalmopathy occurred over 18 months of follow-up. Hyperthyroidism patients were newly diagnosed, with disease duration under 2 months, and aged 18 to 65 years. Any patient with an uncontrolled infection, another autoimmune disease, pregnancy or lactation was excluded. Diagnoses were established on the basis of clinical symptoms, serum thyroxine and TRAb, thyroid ultrasound, and orbital computed tomography. Ficoll-Paque density gradient centrifugation was used to isolate PBMCs from around 10 ml of fresh peripheral blood. Total RNA was extracted using Trizol reagent, and RNA quality was assessed on an Agilent 2100 Bioanalyzer.

The data were taken from a study of T cells in Graves' hyperthyroidism and ophthalmopathy (dated by TCRdb to about 2019). Background on the whole study: Peripheral blood samples were taken at initial diagnosis, before any treatment was given. Prospective prediction of ophthalmopathy was tested in an independent validation cohort consisting of roughly 20 hyperthyroidism patients and some 15 patients who later progressed to ophthalmopathy. Following sampling, methimazole starting at 30 mg daily was given to hyperthyroidism patients, and high-dose intravenous methylprednisolone was given to ophthalmopathy patients. To identify TCR V-J signatures that set the groups apart, the researchers used a discovery cohort of more than 95 patients, made up of roughly 45 with Graves' ophthalmopathy and 55 to 65 with stable Graves' hyperthyroidism. TCR Vbeta CDR3 sequencing of fewer than 150 peripheral blood samples (approximately 44 ophthalmopathy, some 75 hyperthyroidism and some 17 progressor patients) is reported in the paper. Thyroid tissue and blood T-cell repertoires from several Graves' hyperthyroidism patients were also compared in the study. The roughly 94 discovery patients were randomly split 7:3 into training and test sets. Study-wide conclusions, independent of this receptor: No statistical method was used to fix the sample size in advance, and group allocation was not hidden from the investigators. A model built on a 13 V-J signature distinguished ophthalmopathy from stable hyperthyroidism, reaching 85% to 90% sensitivity and under 84% specificity in cross-validation and 80%/75% in testing. Blood samples also contained most of the expanded thyroid clonotypes (frequency above 0.001), which suggests that blood repertoires may reflect thyroid immune responses. In validation, the model predicted progression to ophthalmopathy a median of roughly 6.1 months before onset, with roughly 71% sensitivity and roughly 73% specificity.

The TCR beta CDR3 regions were amplified from RNA transcripts. The TCR CDR3 was subjected to a first round of RT-PCR using the HTBI primer set and the Qiagen OneStep RT-PCR kit. Libraries were constructed in a second round of multiplex PCR, after which size selection and purification were carried out. The libraries were sequenced on an Illumina HiSeq2000 using paired-end 100 bp reads. The authors processed their data as follows. SOAPnuke was used to process the raw data, with reads discarded if the reads contained adapters or uncalled bases, had a mean Phred below 15, or lacked an exact constant-primer or identifier match. High-quality paired reads were merged with COPE v1.2.5, and unique nucleotide sequences were defined as clonotypes. MiTCR v1.1 was used to align the clonotypes against IMGT TRBV, TRBD and TRBJ reference segments. The analysis included only V-J combinations with a frequency above 0.0001, which together covered roughly 99% of the repertoires. A TCS score was defined as the ratio of F50 (clonal expansion) to E x V (chaos), with BLOSUM62-based TCRdist applied between CDR3 peptides within each V-J. Welch's t-statistics and random forest reduced roughly 530 V-J features to 10 to 15, which were used in a naive Bayes classifier (R e1071). The public reads were reanalyzed by TCRdb: fastp trimming at Q25, MiXCR alignment, in-frame beta chains only. Merged by CDR3 protein, the rows form single entries marked with the most common genes and DNA. In this record, the V and J calls reflect TCRdb's handling and not the investigators' own analysis. The sample contains approximately 520,000 distinct CDR3 sequences, less than 25% of them found a single time. The ten largest clones capture about 30% of the sample.

The sequenced sample consisted of blood. The chain was built from TRBV30 and TRBJ1-5; too little of a D gene remains to name it. The receptor was isolated from a man aged 18 to 35 with Graves' hyperthyroidism. The CDR3 sequence is CAWSLGSNQPQHF. The bases are TGTGCCTGGAGTCTCGGAAGCAATCAGCCCCAGCATTTT.